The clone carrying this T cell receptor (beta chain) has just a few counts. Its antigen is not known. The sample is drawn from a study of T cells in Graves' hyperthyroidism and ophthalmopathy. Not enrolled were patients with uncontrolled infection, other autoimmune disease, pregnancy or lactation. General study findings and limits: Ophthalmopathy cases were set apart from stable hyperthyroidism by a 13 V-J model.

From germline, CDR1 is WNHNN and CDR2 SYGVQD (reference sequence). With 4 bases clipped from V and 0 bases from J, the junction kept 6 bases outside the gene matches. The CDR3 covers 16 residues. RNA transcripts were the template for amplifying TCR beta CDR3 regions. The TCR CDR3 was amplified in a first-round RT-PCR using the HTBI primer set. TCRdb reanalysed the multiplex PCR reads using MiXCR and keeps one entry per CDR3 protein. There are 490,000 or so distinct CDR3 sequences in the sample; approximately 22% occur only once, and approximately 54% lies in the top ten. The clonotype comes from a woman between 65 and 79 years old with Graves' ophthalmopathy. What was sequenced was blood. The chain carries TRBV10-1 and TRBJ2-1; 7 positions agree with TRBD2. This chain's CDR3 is CASSAKRGSSYNEQFF. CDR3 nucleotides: TGCGCCAGCAGTGCCAAGCGGGGAAGCTCCTACAATGAGCAGTTCTTC.